Sequencing of this T cell receptor beta chain was carried out in a study of blood T cell repertoires in COVID-19. On the study more broadly: Samples representing acute and convalescent COVID-19 were sourced from the United States, Italy and Spain.

With 8 bases clipped from V and 11 bases from J, the junction kept 10 bases outside the gene matches. The CDR3 extends over 12 amino acids. Germline lookup yields CDR1 LNHDA and CDR2 SQIVND (reference sequence). In the authors' methods: Reference gene primers were amplified, and this amplification served to estimate nucleated cell counts. TCRdb's table, derived via immunoSEQ multiplex PCR, lists solely in-frame clones and lacks some. V, J and clone size derive from that table, while D and trimming were established from the DNA sequence. The sample has over 100,000 clones; more than 85% are singletons.

This clonotype was sampled from a man between 60 and 70 years old with COVID-19, enrolled during active disease. The sequenced sample was peripheral blood. The J gene is TRBJ1-1, the V gene TRBV19; 8 nucleotides align to TRBD1. CDR3 protein: CASPDRGGKAFF. The CDR3 bases are TGTGCCAGTCCCGACAGGGGAGGGAAGGCTTTCTTT.